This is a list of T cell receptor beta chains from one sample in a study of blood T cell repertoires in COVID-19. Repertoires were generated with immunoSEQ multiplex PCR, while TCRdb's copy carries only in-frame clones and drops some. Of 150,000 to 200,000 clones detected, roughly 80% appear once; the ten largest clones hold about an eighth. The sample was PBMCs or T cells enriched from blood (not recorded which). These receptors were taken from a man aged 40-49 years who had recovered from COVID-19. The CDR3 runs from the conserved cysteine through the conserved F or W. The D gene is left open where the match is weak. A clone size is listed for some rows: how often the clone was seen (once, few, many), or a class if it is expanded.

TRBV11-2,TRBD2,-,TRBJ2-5,TGTGCCAGCAGCTCCCCTGGGGGGGGTGGGGAGACCCAGTACTTC,CASSSPGGGGETQYF
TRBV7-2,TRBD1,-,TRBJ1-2,TGTGCCAGCAGCCGCCAAGGACAGGGCTCGGCTGGCTACACCTTC,CASSRQGQGSAGYTF
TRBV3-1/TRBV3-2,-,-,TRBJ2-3,TGTGCCAGCAGCCAAGGCCCGGCAGATACGCAGTATTTT,CASSQGPADTQYF
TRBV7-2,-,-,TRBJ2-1,TGTGCCAGCAGCTTAGGGGCCGTTGATGGTTACAATGAGCAGTTCTTC,CASSLGAVDGYNEQFF
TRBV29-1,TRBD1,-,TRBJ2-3,TGCAGCGTTTCCGGGACAGGGGGGACAGATACGCAGTATTTT,CSVSGTGGTDTQYF
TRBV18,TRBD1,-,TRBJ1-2,TGTGCCAGCTCACGGGACAGGGGGCGAAGATTTAACTATGGCTACACCTTC,CASSRDRGRRFNYGYTF
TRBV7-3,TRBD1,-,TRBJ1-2,TGTGCCAGCAGCCGCCAGGGGGCCGGTGGCTACACCTTC,CASSRQGAGGYTF
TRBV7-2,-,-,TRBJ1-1,TGTGCCAGCAAACCAGTCAGGAACACTGAAGCTTTCTTT,CASKPVRNTEAFF
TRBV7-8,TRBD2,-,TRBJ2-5,TGTGCCAGCAGCCCACGACTAGCGGGAGGGCCTGTGCCCCTAGAGACCCAGTACTTC,CASSPRLAGGPVPLETQYF
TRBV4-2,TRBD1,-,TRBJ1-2,TGTGCCAGCAGCCAAGCTACGGGACAGGGAAACTATGGCTACACCTTC,CASSQATGQGNYGYTF
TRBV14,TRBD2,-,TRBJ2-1,TGTGCCAGCAGCCAAGGATCCGGGACTACCTACGGTGAGCAGTTCTTC,CASSQGSGTTYGEQFF
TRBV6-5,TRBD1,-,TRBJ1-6,TGTGCCAGCAGTTACCTCAGACAGGGGCAGGATTCACCCCTCCACTTT,CASSYLRQGQDSPLHF
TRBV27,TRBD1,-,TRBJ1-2,TGTGCCAGCAGTTTACAGGGCAGGGGGCGAAGTGGCTACACCTTC,CASSLQGRGRSGYTF
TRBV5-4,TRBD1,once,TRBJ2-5,TGTGCCAGCAGCCCCGGACAGGCCGAAGAGACCCAGTACTTC,CASSPGQAEETQYF
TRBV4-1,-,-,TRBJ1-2,TGCGCCAGCAGCCAGGGGGGGATCTTCTATGGCTACACCTTC,CASSQGGIFYGYTF
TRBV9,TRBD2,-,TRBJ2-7,TGTGCCAGCAGCGGAGGACTAGCGGGAGTCTACGAGCAGTACTTC,CASSGGLAGVYEQYF
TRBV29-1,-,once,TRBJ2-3,TGCAGCGTAGGGGCCCTCTCCACAGATACGCAGTATTTT,CSVGALSTDTQYF
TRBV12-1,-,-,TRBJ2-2,TGTGCCAGCAGCTTTATGCTTGGGACAGGGCAAATCCCGAACACCGGGGAGCTGTTTTTT,CASSFMLGTGQIPNTGELFF
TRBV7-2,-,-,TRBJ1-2,TGTGCCAGCAGCTTAGTCGGGGAAAGAGGCTACACCTTC,CASSLVGERGYTF
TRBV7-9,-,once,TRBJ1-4,TGTGCCAGCAGCCAGACAGTACATAATGAAAAACTGTTTTTT,CASSQTVHNEKLFF
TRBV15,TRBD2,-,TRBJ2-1,TGTGCCACCAGCGGAGGGACTAGCGGTGGGAATGAGCAGTTCTTC,CATSGGTSGGNEQFF
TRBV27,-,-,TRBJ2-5,TGTGCCAGCAGTTTACGAGGAACCCCGGGGGAGACCCAGTACTTC,CASSLRGTPGETQYF
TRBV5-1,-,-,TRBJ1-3,TGCGCCAGCAGCTTCGGGGATACTGGAAACACCATATATTTT,CASSFGDTGNTIYF
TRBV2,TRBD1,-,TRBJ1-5,TGTGCCAGCTCCGGGACAGGGGAATGGCAGCCCCAGCATTTT,CASSGTGEWQPQHF
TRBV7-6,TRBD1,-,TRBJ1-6,TGTGCCAGCAGCTTTTCGACAGGGGCGGATTCACCCCTCCACTTT,CASSFSTGADSPLHF
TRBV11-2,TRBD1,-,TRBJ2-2,TGCGGGACAGAGTTGGTCGGGGAGCTGTTTTTT,CGTELVGELFF
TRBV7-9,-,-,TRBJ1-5,TGTGCCAGCAGTCCCGGGGGGCCCCAGCATTTT,CASSPGGPQHF
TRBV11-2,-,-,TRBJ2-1,TGTGCCAGCAGCTTAGATGGACTGCCCTACAATGAGCAGTTCTTC,CASSLDGLPYNEQFF
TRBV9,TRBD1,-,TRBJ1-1,TGTGCCAGCAGCGTAGGGGCGGGACAGGGGACGAACACTGAAGCTTTCTTT,CASSVGAGQGTNTEAFF